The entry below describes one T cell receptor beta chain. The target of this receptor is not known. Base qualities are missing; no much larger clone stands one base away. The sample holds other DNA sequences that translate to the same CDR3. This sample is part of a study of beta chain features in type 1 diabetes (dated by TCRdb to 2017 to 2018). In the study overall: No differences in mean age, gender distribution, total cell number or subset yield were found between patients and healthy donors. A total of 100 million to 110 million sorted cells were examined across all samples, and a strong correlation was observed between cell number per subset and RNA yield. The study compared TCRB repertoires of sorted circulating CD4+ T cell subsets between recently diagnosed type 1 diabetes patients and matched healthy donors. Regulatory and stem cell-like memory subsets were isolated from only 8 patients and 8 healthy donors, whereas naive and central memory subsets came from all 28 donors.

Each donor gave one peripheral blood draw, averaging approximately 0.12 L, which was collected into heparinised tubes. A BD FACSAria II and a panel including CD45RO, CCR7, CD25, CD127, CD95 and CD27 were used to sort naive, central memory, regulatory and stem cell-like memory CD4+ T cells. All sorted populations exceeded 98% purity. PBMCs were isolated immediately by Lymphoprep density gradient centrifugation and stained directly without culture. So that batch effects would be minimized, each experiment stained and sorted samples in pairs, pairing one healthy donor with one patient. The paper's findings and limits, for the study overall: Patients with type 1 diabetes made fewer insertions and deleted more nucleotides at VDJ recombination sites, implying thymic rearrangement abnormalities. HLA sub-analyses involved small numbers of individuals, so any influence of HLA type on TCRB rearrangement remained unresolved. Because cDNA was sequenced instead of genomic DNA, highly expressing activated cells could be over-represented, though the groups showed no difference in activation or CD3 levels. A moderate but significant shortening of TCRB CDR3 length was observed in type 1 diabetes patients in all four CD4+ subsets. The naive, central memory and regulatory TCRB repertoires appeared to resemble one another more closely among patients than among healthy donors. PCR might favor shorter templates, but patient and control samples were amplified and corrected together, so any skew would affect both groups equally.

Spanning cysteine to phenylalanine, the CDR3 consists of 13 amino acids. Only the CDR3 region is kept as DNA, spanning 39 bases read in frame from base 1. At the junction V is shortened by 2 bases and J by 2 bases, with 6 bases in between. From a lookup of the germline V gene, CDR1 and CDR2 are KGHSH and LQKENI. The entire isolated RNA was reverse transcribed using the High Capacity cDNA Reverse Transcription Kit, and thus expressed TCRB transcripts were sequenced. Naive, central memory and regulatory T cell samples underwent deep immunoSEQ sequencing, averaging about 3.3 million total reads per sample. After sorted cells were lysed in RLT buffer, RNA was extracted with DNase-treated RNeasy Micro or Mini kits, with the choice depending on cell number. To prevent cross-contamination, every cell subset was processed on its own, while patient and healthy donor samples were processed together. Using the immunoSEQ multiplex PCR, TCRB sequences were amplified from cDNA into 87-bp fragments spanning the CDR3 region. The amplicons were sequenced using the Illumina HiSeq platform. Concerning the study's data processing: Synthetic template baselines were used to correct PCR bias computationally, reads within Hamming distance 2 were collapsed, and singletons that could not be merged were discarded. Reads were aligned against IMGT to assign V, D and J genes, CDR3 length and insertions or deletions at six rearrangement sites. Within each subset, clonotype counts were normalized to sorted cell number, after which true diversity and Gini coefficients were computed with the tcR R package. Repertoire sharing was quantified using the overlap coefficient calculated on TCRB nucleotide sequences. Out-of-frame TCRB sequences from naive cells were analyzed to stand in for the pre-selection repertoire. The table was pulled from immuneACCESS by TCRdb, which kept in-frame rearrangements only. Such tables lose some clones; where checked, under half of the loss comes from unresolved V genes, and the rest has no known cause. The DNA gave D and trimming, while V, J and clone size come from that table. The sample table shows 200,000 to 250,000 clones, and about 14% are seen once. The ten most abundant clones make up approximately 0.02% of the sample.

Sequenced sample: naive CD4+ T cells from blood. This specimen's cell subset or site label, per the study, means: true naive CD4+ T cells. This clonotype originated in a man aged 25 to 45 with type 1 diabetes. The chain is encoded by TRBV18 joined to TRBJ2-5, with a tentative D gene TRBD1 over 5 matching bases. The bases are TGTGCCAGCTCACCAGGACAACAAGAGACCCAGTACTTC. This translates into CASSPGQQETQYF.